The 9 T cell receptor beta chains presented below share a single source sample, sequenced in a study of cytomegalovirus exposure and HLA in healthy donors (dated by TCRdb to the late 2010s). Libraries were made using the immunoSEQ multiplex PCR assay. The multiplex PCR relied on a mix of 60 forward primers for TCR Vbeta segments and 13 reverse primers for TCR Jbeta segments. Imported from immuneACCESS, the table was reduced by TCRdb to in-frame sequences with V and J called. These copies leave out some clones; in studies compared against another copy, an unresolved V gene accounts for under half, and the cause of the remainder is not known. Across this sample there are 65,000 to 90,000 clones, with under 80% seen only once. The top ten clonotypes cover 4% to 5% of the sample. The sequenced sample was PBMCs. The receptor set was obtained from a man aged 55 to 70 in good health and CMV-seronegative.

The CDR3 loop is CASSIGTRGAGANVLTF. For the CDR3, the DNA is TGTGCCAGTAGTATAGGAACCAGGGGAGCTGGGGCCAACGTCCTGACTTTC. The V gene is TRBV19, the J gene TRBJ2-6; maybe TRBD1 (6 bases). Germline V gene data show CDR1 as LNHDA and CDR2 as SQIVND (reference sequence). V lost 1 base and J 2 bases, leaving 12 bases between the germline ends. CDR3 size: 17 residues.

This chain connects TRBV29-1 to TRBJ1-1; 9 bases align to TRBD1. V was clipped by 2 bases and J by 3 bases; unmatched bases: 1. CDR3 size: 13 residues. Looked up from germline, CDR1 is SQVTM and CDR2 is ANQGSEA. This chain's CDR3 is CSVERDRDTEAFF. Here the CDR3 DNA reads TGCAGCGTTGAAAGGGACAGGGACACTGAAGCTTTCTTT.

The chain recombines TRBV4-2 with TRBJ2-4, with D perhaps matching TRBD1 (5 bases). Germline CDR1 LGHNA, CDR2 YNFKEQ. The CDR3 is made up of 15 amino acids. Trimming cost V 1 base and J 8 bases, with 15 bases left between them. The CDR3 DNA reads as TGTGCCAGCAGCCAAGCCCACCAGGGTTCGGACATTCAGTACTTC. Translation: CASSQAHQGSDIQYF.

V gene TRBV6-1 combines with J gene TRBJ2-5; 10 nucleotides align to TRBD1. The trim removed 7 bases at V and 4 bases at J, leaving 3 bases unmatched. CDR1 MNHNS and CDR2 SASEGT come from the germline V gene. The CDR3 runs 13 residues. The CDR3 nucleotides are TGTGCCAGCAACCGGGACAGGGGAGAGACCCAGTACTTC. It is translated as CASNRDRGETQYF.

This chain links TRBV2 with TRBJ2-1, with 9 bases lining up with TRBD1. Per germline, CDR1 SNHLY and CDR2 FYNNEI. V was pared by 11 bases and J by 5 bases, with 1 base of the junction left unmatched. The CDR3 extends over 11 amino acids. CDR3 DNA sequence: TGTGCCCGGACAGGGGACAATGAGCAGTTCTTC. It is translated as CARTGDNEQFF.

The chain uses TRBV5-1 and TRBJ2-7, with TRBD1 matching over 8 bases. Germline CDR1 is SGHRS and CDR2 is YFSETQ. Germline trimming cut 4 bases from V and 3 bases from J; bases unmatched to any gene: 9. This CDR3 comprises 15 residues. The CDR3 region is CASSPGLGTGYEQYF. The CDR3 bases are TGCGCCAGCAGCCCGGGTTTAGGGACAGGCTACGAGCAGTACTTC.

The CDR3 DNA sequence: TGTGCCAGCCAAACTAGTCCGGACACCGGGGAGCTGTTTTTT. It is translated as CASQTSPDTGELFF. The V call is TRBV6-1, the J call TRBJ2-2, with D possibly TRBD2 on 5 matching bases. The CDR3 runs to 14 residues. Germline V gene data show CDR1 as MNHNS and CDR2 as SASEGT. V shed 8 bases and J shed 3 bases, with 13 bases lying between them.

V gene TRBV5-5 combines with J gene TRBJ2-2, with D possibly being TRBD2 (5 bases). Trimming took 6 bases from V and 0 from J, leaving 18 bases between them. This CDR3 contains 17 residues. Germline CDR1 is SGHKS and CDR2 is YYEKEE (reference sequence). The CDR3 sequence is CASTQSLATSNTGELFF. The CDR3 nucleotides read TGTGCCAGCACCCAAAGCCTAGCAACCTCGAACACCGGGGAGCTGTTTTTT. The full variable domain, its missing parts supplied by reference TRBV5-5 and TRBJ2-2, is DAGVTQSPTHLIKTRGQQVTLRCSPISGHKSVSWYQQVLGQGPQFIFQYYEKEERGRGNFPDRFSARQFPNYSSELNVNALLLGDSALYLCASTQSLATSNTGELFFGEGSRLTVL.

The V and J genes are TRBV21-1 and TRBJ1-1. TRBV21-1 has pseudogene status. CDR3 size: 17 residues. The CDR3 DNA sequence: TGTGCCACCCCTATCGGGGGGGCCCGGTGGTTGAACACTGAAGCTTTCTTT. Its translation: CATPIGGARWLNTEAFF.